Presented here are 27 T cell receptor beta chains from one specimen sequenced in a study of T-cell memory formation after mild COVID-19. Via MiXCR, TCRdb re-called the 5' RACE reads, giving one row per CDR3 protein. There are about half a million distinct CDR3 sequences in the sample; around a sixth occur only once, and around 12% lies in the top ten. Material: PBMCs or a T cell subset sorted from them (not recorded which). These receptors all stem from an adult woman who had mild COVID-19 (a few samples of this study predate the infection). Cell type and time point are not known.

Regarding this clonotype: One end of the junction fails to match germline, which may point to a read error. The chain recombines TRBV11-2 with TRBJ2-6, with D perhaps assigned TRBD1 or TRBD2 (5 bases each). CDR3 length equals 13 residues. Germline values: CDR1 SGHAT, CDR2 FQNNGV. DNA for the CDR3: TGTGCGAAAAGGGGTCTGGGGGTCAACGTCCTGACTTTC. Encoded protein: CAKRGLGVNVLTF. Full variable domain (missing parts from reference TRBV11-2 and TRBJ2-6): EAGVAQSPRYKIIEKRQSVAFWCNPISGHATLYWYQQILGQGPKLLIQFQNNGVVDDSQLPKDRFSAERLKGVDSTLKIQPAKLEDSAVYLCAKRGLGVNVLTFGAGSRLTVL.

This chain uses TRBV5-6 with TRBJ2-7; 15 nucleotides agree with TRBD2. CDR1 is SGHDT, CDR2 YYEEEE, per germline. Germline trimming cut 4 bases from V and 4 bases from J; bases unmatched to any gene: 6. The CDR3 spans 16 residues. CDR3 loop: CASSPIGLAGGYEQYF. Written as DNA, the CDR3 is TGTGCCAGCAGCCCGATAGGACTAGCGGGAGGGTACGAGCAGTACTTC.

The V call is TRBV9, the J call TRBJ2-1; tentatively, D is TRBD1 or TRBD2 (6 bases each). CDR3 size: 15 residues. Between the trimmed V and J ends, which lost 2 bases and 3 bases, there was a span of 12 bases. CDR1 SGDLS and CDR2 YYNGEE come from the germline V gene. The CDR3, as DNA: TGTGCCAGCAGCGTGGGGGGCAGGATCTACAATGAGCAGTTCTTC. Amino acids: CASSVGGRIYNEQFF. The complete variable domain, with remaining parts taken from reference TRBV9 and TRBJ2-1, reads DSGVTQTPKHLITATGQRVTLRCSPRSGDLSVYWYQQSLDQGLQFLIQYYNGEERAKGNILERFSAQQFPDLHSELNLSSLELGDSALYFCASSVGGRIYNEQFFGPGTRLTVL.

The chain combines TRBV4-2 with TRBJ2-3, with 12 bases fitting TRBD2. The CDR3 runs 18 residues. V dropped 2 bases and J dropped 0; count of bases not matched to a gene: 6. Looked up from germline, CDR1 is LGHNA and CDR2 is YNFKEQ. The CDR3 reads CASSQPSGTSGSTDTQYF. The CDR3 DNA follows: TGTGCCAGCAGCCAACCCTCCGGGACTAGCGGGAGCACAGATACGCAGTATTTT.

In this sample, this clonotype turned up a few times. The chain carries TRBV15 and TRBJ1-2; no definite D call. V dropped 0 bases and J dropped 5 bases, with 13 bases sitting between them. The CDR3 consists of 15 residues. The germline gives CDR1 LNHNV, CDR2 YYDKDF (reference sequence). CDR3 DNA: TGTGCCACCAGCAGAGAACATGGGGTAACATATGGCTACACCTTC. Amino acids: CATSREHGVTYGYTF.

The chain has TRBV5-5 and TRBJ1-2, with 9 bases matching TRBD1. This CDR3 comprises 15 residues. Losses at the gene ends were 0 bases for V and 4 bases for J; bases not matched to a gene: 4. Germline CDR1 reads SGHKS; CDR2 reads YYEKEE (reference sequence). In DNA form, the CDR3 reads TGTGCCAGCAGCTTGGACAGGGGGCGCGGCTATGGCTACACCTTC. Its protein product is CASSLDRGRGYGYTF.

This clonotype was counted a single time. The CDR3 is CASSGLQGSTDTQYF. As DNA, the CDR3 is TGTGCCAGCAGCGGATTACAGGGGAGCACAGATACGCAGTATTTT. This rearrangement joins TRBV9 to TRBJ2-3, with 7 bases lining up with TRBD1. CDR3 length equals 15 residues. Germline V CDR1 and CDR2: SGDLS, YYNGEE. The V and J ends lost 3 bases and 0 bases, in that order; junction bases with no gene match: 4.

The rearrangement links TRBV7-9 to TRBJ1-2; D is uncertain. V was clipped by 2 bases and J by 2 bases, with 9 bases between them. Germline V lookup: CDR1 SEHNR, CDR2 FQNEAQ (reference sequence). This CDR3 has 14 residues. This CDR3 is CASSLYSGNYGYTF. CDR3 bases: TGTGCCAGCAGCTTATACTCCGGGAACTATGGCTACACCTTC.

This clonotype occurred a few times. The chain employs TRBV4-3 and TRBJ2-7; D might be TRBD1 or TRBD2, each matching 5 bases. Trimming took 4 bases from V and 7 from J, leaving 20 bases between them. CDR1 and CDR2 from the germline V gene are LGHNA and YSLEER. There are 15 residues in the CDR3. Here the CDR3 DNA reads TGCGCCAGCAGCCCTGGGACGCACGGGCGGAGAGAGCAGTACTTC. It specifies CASSPGTHGRREQYF.

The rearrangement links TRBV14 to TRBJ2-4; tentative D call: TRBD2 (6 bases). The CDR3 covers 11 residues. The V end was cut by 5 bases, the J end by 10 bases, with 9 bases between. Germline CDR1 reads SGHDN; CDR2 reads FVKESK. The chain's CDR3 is CASSGGRIQYF. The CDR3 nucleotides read TGTGCCAGCAGCGGGGGGAGGATTCAGTACTTC.

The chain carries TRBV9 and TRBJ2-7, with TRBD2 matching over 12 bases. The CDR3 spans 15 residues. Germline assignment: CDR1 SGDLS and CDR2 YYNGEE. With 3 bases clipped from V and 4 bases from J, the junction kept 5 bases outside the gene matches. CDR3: CASSAGLAGRYEQYF. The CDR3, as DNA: TGTGCCAGCAGCGCTGGACTAGCGGGGAGGTACGAGCAGTACTTC.

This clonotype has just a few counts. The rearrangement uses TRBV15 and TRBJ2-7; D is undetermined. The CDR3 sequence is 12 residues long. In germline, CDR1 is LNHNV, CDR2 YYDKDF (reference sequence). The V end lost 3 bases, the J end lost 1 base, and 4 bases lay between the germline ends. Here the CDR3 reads CATSSQSYEQYF. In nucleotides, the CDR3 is TGTGCCACCAGCAGTCAGTCCTACGAGCAGTACTTC.

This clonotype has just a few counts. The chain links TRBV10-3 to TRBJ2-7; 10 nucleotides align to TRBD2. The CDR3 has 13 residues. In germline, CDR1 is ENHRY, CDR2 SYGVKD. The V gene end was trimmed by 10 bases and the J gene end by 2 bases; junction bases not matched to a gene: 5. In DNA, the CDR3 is TGTGCCACCCGGACTAGCGGAACCTACGAGCAGTACTTC. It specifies CATRTSGTYEQYF.

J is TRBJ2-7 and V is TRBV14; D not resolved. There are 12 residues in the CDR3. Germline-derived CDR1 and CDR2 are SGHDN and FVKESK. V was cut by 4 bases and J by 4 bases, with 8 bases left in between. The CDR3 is CASSRDYYEQYF. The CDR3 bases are TGTGCCAGCAGCCGAGATTATTACGAGCAGTACTTC.

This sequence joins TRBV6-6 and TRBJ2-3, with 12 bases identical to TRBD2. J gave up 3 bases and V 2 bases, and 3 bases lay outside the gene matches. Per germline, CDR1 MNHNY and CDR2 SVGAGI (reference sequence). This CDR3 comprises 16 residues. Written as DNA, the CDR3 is TGTGCCAGCAGTTACCCTAGCGGGGGGGTAACAGATACGCAGTATTTT. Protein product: CASSYPSGGVTDTQYF.

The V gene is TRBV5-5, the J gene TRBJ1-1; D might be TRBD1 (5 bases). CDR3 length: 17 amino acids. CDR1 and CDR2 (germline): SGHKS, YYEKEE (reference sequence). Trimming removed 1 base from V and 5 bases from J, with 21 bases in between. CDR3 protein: CASSLQGTAKAMTEAFF. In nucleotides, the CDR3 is TGTGCCAGCAGCTTGCAAGGGACCGCTAAGGCGATGACTGAAGCTTTCTTT. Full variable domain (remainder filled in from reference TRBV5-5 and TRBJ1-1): DAGVTQSPTHLIKTRGQQVTLRCSPISGHKSVSWYQQVLGQGPQFIFQYYEKEERGRGNFPDRFSARQFPNYSSELNVNALLLGDSALYLCASSLQGTAKAMTEAFFGQGTRLTVV.

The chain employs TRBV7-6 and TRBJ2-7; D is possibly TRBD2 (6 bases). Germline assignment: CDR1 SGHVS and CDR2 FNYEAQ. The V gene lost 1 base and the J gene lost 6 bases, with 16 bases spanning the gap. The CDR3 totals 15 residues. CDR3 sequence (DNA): TGTGCCAGCAGCTTAGGACCCCCTCCCGGGGGCGAGCAGTACTTC. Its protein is CASSLGPPPGGEQYF.

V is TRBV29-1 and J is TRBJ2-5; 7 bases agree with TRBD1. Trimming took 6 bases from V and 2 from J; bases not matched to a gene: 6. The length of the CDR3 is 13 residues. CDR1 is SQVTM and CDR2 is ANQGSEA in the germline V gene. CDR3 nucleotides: TGCAGCGTGGCAGACAGGGTACAAGAGACCCAGTACTTC. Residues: CSVADRVQETQYF.

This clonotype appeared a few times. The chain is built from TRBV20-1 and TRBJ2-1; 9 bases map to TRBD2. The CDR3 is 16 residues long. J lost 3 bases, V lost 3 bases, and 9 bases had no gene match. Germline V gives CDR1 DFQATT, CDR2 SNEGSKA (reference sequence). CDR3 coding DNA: TGCAGTGCTAGTCATCTTAGACTAGCGGACTACAATGAGCAGTTCTTC. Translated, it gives CSASHLRLADYNEQFF.

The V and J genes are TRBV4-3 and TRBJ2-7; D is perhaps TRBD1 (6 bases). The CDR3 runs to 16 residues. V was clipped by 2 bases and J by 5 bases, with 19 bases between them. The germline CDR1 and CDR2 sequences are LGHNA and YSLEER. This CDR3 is CASSQTTSTGFNEQYF. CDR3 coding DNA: TGCGCCAGCAGCCAAACCACTTCCACAGGGTTTAACGAGCAGTACTTC.

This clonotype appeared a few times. Here the CDR3 DNA reads TGTGCCAGCAGTGGACAGCAAATCCTCAGTCTCACTGAAGCTTTCTTT. This sequence encodes CASSGQQILSLTEAFF. The rearrangement links TRBV6-5 to TRBJ1-1, with a possible D match to TRBD1 (6 bases). Trimming cost V 5 bases and J 4 bases, with 20 bases left between them. CDR1 is MNHEY, CDR2 SVGAGI, per germline. The CDR3 runs 16 residues.

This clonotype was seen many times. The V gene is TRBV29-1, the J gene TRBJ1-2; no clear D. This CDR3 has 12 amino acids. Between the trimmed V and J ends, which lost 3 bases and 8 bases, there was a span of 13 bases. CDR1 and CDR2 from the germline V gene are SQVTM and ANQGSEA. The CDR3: CSVDSQQRGYTF. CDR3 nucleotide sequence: TGCAGCGTTGACAGTCAACAGCGGGGCTACACCTTC. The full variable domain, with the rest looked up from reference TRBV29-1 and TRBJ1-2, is SAVISQKPSRDICQRGTSLTIQCQVDSQVTMMFWYRQQPGQSLTLIATANQGSEATYESGFVIDKFPISRPNLTFSTLTVSNMSPEDSSIYLCSVDSQQRGYTFGSGTRLTVV.

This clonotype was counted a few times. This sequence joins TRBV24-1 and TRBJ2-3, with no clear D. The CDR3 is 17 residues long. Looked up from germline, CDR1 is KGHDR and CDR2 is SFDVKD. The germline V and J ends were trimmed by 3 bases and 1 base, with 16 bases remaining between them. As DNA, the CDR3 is TGTGCCACCAGTGATGCTTCCGGACGGTTAGGCACAGATACGCAGTATTTT. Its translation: CATSDASGRLGTDTQYF.

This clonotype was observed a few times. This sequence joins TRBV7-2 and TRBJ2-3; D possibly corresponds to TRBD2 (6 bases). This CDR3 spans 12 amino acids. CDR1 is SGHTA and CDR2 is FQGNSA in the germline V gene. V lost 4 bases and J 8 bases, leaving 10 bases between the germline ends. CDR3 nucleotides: TGTGCCAGCAGCTCGGGACTTCCTACGCAGTATTTT. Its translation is CASSSGLPTQYF.

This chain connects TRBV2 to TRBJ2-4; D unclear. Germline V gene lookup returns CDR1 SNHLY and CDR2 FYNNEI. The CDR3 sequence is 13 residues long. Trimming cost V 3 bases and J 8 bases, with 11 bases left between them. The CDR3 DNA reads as TGTGCCAGCAGTGAGGCGGAAGGGCACATTCAGTACTTC. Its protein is CASSEAEGHIQYF.

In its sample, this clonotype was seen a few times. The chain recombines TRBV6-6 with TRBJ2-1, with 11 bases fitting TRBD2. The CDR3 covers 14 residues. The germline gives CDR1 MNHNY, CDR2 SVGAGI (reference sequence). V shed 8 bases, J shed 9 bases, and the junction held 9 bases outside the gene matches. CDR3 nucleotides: TGTGCCAGCTTAGCGGGAGGGCCGTATGGTGAGCAGTTCTTC. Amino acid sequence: CASLAGGPYGEQFF.

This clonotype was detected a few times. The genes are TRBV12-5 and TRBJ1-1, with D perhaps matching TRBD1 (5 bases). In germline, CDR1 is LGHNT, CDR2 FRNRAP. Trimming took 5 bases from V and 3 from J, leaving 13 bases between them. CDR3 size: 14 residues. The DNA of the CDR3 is TGTGCTAGTGGTGACACCCCAGGGTACACTGAAGCTTTCTTT. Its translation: CASGDTPGYTEAFF.